This passage covers 28 T cell receptor beta chains from one sample sequenced in a study of blood T cell repertoires in COVID-19. Clones were read by immunoSEQ multiplex PCR, and TCRdb kept only the in-frame ones, dropping some. The table has approximately 80,000 clones, around 91% seen once. Sample: peripheral blood. These receptors were taken from a woman in her forties or fifties in a cohort sampled during active COVID-19.

The chain uses TRBV25-1 and TRBJ1-2; no clear D gene. V lost 5 bases and J 6 bases, leaving 13 bases between the germline ends. Germline-derived CDR1 and CDR2 are MGHDK and SYGVNS. CDR3 length equals 13 residues. The CDR3 region is CASSRDSIDGYTF. CDR3 nucleotide sequence: TGTGCCAGCAGTAGAGACTCAATTGATGGCTACACCTTC.

This chain connects TRBV10-3 to TRBJ1-5; D possibly corresponds to TRBD1 (6 bases). V gave up 4 bases and J gave up 3 bases, with 10 bases separating them. The CDR3 has 14 amino acids. Germline CDR1 is ENHRY and CDR2 is SYGVKD. The CDR3 coding sequence is TGTGCCATCAGTGTAGGACAGCACAATCAGCCCCAGCATTTT. The encoded protein is CAISVGQHNQPQHF.

The rearrangement joins TRBV7-2 to TRBJ2-5; D remains unclear. This CDR3 is 15 amino acids long. Trimming took 2 bases from V and 4 from J, leaving 14 bases between them. Germline CDR1 reads SGHTA; CDR2 reads FQGNSA. CDR3: CASSLSPVARETQYF. The CDR3 DNA reads as TGTGCCAGCAGCTTATCCCCGGTTGCGCGAGAGACCCAGTACTTC.

This sequence joins TRBV11-2 and TRBJ2-2; TRBD2 matches 10 bases. The CDR3 loop spans 17 amino acids. CDR1 and CDR2 from the germline V gene are SGHAT and FQNNGV. V dropped 3 bases and J dropped 4; count of bases not matched to a gene: 8. The CDR3 DNA follows: TGTGCCAGCAGCTTTGGTAGCGGGAGGTCCGGCACCGGGGAGCTGTTTTTT. Protein product: CASSFGSGRSGTGELFF.

The V and J genes are TRBV27 and TRBJ2-3; D is ambiguous. Germline loops: CDR1 MNHEY, CDR2 SMNVEV (reference sequence). There are 13 residues in the CDR3. V was shortened by 8 bases and J by 0 bases, with 9 bases between the two germline ends. The DNA for the CDR3 is TGTGCCAGCCGGTTTTTCAGCACAGATACGCAGTATTTT. Protein product: CASRFFSTDTQYF.

This clone was picked up one time. This chain joins TRBV13 and TRBJ2-5; TRBD1 is a possible D gene (5 bases). CDR1 and CDR2 from the germline V gene are PRHDT and FYEKMQ (reference sequence). This CDR3 comprises 14 residues. V was pared by 5 bases and J by 0 bases, with 10 bases between. CDR3 sequence reads: CASSPRRDQETQYF. CDR3 nucleotide sequence: TGTGCCAGCAGCCCCCGCAGGGACCAAGAGACCCAGTACTTC.

The chain uses TRBV18 and TRBJ2-5, with a possible D match to TRBD2 (6 bases). Germline CDR1 is KGHSH and CDR2 is LQKENI. V lost 5 bases to trimming and J lost 0 bases, with 10 bases between them. The CDR3 spans 14 residues. CDR3 sequence (DNA): TGTGCCAGCTCAGGGGGACTGTACCAAGAGACCCAGTACTTC. Translation: CASSGGLYQETQYF.

The gene calls are TRBV4-1 and TRBJ2-2; D gene unclear. This CDR3 is built from 15 residues. Germline values: CDR1 MGHRA, CDR2 YSYEKL. V was trimmed by 2 bases and J by 1 base, leaving 8 bases between them. The CDR3 nucleotides read TGCGCCAGCAGCCAAATACCGCGGAACACCGGGGAGCTGTTTTTT. Translated, it gives CASSQIPRNTGELFF.

This sequence joins TRBV3-1 (or the pseudogene TRBV3-2) and TRBJ2-4, with D hard to call. This CDR3 has 15 residues. Trimming took off 3 bases at V and 1 base at J, with 10 bases between the two ends. Germline CDR1 and CDR2: LGHDT and YNNKEL (reference sequence). The CDR3 loop is CASSQPGTAKNIQYF. Here the CDR3 DNA reads TGTGCCAGCAGCCAGCCTGGCACCGCCAAAAACATTCAGTACTTC.

The chain joins TRBV20-1 to TRBJ1-1; 7 bases match TRBD1. J lost 5 bases, V lost 3 bases, and 9 bases had no gene match. Germline-derived CDR1 and CDR2 are DFQATT and SNEGSKA (reference sequence). CDR3 size: 14 residues. The CDR3 sequence: CSASPSGQLTEAFF. In DNA form, the CDR3 reads TGCAGTGCTAGTCCCTCGGGACAGCTGACTGAAGCTTTCTTT.

The table lists this clone with a count of one. The chain is built from TRBV29-1 and TRBJ2-7; TRBD2 matches 8 bases. Germline-derived CDR1 and CDR2 are SQVTM and ANQGSEA. CDR3 length: 13 residues. V gave up 7 bases and J gave up 4 bases; unmatched junction bases: 9. The CDR3 bases are TGCAGCGCCGGGAGGGAGATAGGATACGAGCAGTACTTC. Protein sequence: CSAGREIGYEQYF.

Details on this clone: Other DNA variants within this sample encode the same CDR3. This chain connects TRBV28 to TRBJ1-6; 9 positions agree with TRBD1. Looked up from germline, CDR1 is MDHEN and CDR2 is SYDVKM. This CDR3 comprises 15 residues. V lost 6 bases, J lost 10 bases, and 10 bases stayed unmatched. The CDR3 bases are TGTGCCAGCAGACCTCCCGGGACAGGGAGCTCACCCCTCCACTTT. Encoded protein: CASRPPGTGSSPLHF.

The V call is TRBV27, the J call TRBJ1-5, with D unresolved. CDR3 size: 13 residues. V lost 5 bases and J 4 bases, leaving 9 bases between the germline ends. The germline CDR1 and CDR2 sequences are MNHEY and SMNVEV (reference sequence). CDR3 bases: TGTGCCAGCAGTACGGGGTTTAATCAGCCCCAGCATTTT. Translated: CASSTGFNQPQHF.

This clone was seen more than once but under ten times. V usage is TRBV28 and J usage is TRBJ1-5; a weak D match, TRBD1 (6 bases). The CDR3 covers 15 residues. Germline-derived CDR1 and CDR2 are MDHEN and SYDVKM. The V and J ends lost 2 bases and 4 bases respectively, with 12 bases between them. The CDR3 nucleotides read TGTGCCAGCAGTTTAGACGCGGGGGCTAATCAGCCCCAGCATTTT. The encoded protein is CASSLDAGANQPQHF.

The rearrangement links TRBV28 to TRBJ2-1, with D tentatively TRBD1 (6 bases). V lost 3 bases and J 7 bases, leaving 16 bases between the germline ends. CDR1 and CDR2 from the germline V gene are MDHEN and SYDVKM. The CDR3 loop spans 15 amino acids. DNA of the CDR3: TGTGCCAGCAGTTTGGCCCAATCGGGGACAAATGAGCAGTTCTTC. Its protein product is CASSLAQSGTNEQFF.

The chain couples TRBV5-6 to TRBJ2-5, with TRBD1 as a possible D gene (6 bases). Germline V gene data show CDR1 as SGHDT and CDR2 as YYEEEE. V lost 5 bases and J 5 bases, leaving 19 bases between the germline ends. The CDR3 is 15 amino acids. For the CDR3, the DNA is TGTGCCAGCAGTCATCAGGGGCGCTGGGGGGAGACCCAGTACTTC. This sequence encodes CASSHQGRWGETQYF.

CDR3: CAKLRDYRILYTGELFF. CDR3 DNA: TGTGCCAAGCTCCGGGACTACCGAATTCTTTACACCGGGGAGCTGTTTTTT. The gene calls are TRBV27 and TRBJ2-2, with 7 bases identical to TRBD2. The CDR3 totals 17 residues. Germline V lookup: CDR1 MNHEY, CDR2 SMNVEV (reference sequence). V lost 10 bases to trimming and J lost 3 bases; unmatched junction nucleotides: 17.

CDR3 amino acids: CASSYVRLGQPQHF. The CDR3 DNA is TGTGCCAGCAGTTACGTTCGCCTAGGTCAGCCCCAGCATTTT. This chain uses TRBV6-5 with TRBJ1-5; the D is unclear. There are 14 residues in the CDR3. Trimming took 2 bases from V and 6 from J, leaving 11 bases between them. Germline V gives CDR1 MNHEY, CDR2 SVGAGI.

This rearrangement joins TRBV11-3 to TRBJ2-1, with a tentative D call TRBD2 (7 bases). Germline V gene data show CDR1 as SGHNT and CDR2 as YENEEA. The V and J ends lost 0 bases and 7 bases respectively, with 13 bases between them. This CDR3 contains 15 residues. The CDR3 DNA reads as TGTGCCAGCAGCTTAGAAGGGGGGGTGAGGAATGAGCAGTTCTTC. Its protein is CASSLEGGVRNEQFF.

This clone was observed a handful of times. The chain is built from TRBV19 and TRBJ1-6; 7 bases align to TRBD1. There are 16 residues in the CDR3. V shed 2 bases and J 5 bases; nucleotides not matched to a gene: 6. The V gene's germline CDR1 is LNHDA and CDR2 SQIVND (reference sequence). CDR3 DNA: TGTGCCAGTAGTATATGGGGGCAGGGGGATAATTCACCCCTCCACTTT. Translation gives CASSIWGQGDNSPLHF.

In nucleotides, the CDR3 is TGTGCCAGCAGCGACAGGAGTTGGGGCACAGATACGCAGTATTTT. This codes for CASSDRSWGTDTQYF. The rearrangement uses TRBV2 and TRBJ2-3; TRBD1 might be the D (6 bases). CDR1 SNHLY and CDR2 FYNNEI come from the germline V gene. This CDR3 comprises 15 residues. Deletions cut 6 bases from V and 1 base from J, with 14 bases between.

The V and J genes are TRBV19 and TRBJ2-7; the match to TRBD2 covers 7 bases. The V segment lost 4 bases and the J segment 2 bases; nucleotides outside the gene matches: 11. CDR3 length: 16 amino acids. CDR1 and CDR2 from the germline V gene are LNHDA and SQIVND (reference sequence). The CDR3 region is CASSNRLSGNTYEQYF. The CDR3 DNA reads as TGTGCCAGTAGTAATCGACTGAGCGGGAATACCTACGAGCAGTACTTC.

The V call is TRBV18, the J call TRBJ2-6; 8 bases line up with TRBD1. Germline V gene data show CDR1 as KGHSH and CDR2 as LQKENI. The CDR3 runs to 16 residues. V shed 6 bases and J 9 bases; nucleotides not matched to a gene: 13. Written as DNA, the CDR3 is TGTGCCAGCTCCCGGGACAGGCCCGGGAGTGGCAACGTCCTGACTTTC. Translating gives CASSRDRPGSGNVLTF.

This chain joins TRBV28 and TRBJ2-4, with D perhaps TRBD1 (5 bases). Germline CDR1 MDHEN, CDR2 SYDVKM. The CDR3 sequence is 13 residues long. V lost 7 bases to trimming and J lost 0 bases, with 7 bases between them. The CDR3 DNA is TGTGCCAGCATAGGGGCAGCCAAAAACATTCAGTACTTC. This codes for CASIGAAKNIQYF. Combining the CDR3 with reference TRBV28 and TRBJ2-4 gives the whole variable domain DVKVTQSSRYLVKRTGEKVFLECVQDMDHENMFWYRQDPGLGLRLIYFSYDVKMKEKGDIPEGYSVSREKKERFSLILESASTNQTSMYLCASIGAAKNIQYFGAGTRLSVL.

This chain joins TRBV7-9 and TRBJ2-7; TRBD2 matches at 8 bases. The CDR3 loop spans 17 amino acids. Germline CDR1 SEHNR, CDR2 FQNEAQ (reference sequence). Trimming cost V 1 base and J 5 bases; bases outside gene matches: 13. For the CDR3, the DNA is TGTGCCAGCAGCTTAGGTACGGGAGGGCACTTCACGGACGAGCAGTACTTC. The encoded protein is CASSLGTGGHFTDEQYF. Looking up the rest from reference TRBV7-9 and TRBJ2-7 gives the full variable domain: DTGVSQNPRHKITKRGQNVTFRCDPISEHNRLYWYRQTLGQGPEFLTYFQNEAQLEKSRLLSDRFSAERPKGSFSTLEIQRTEQGDSAMYLCASSLGTGGHFTDEQYFGPGTRLTVT.

The V gene is TRBV28, the J gene TRBJ2-7, with 9 bases fitting TRBD2. V lost 3 bases to trimming and J lost 0 bases; unmatched junction nucleotides: 0. The CDR3 is 14 amino acids. Germline assignment: CDR1 MDHEN and CDR2 SYDVKM. The CDR3 protein is CASSFSGSSYEQYF. The CDR3 region has the DNA TGTGCCAGCAGTTTTAGCGGGAGCTCCTACGAGCAGTACTTC.

V gene TRBV5-1 combines with J gene TRBJ2-3, with 9 positions matching TRBD2. Germline-derived CDR1 and CDR2 are SGHRS and YFSETQ. The trim removed 4 bases at V and 5 bases at J, leaving 5 bases unmatched. The CDR3 is 14 amino acids. The CDR3 loop reads CASSPSGTGDTQYF. CDR3 coding DNA: TGCGCCAGCAGCCCTAGCGGGACGGGAGATACGCAGTATTTT.

The chain combines TRBV9 with TRBJ1-1; possible D gene TRBD1, 5 bases. Germline-derived CDR1 and CDR2 are SGDLS and YYNGEE. The CDR3 spans 16 residues. Trimming left V 3 bases short and J 1 base short, with 16 bases between. The CDR3 DNA reads as TGTGCCAGCAGCGCGACCCTGGGGGAGGGGAACACTGAAGCTTTCTTT. Residues: CASSATLGEGNTEAFF.